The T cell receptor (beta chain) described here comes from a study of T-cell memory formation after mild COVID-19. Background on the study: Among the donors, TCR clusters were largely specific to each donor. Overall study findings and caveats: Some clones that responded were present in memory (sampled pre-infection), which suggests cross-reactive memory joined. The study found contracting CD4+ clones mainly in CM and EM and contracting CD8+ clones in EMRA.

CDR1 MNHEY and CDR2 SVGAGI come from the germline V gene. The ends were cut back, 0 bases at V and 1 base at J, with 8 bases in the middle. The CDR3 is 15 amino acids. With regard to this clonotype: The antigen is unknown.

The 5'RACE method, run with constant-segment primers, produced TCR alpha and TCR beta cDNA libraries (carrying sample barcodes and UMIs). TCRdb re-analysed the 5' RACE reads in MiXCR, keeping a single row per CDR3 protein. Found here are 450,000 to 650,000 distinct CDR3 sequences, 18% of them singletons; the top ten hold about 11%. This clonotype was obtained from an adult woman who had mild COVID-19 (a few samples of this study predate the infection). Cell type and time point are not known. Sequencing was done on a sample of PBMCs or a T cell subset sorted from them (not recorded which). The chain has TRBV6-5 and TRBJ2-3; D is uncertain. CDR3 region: CASSYSPLGTDTQYF. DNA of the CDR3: TGTGCCAGCAGTTACTCCCCTTTAGGCACAGATACGCAGTATTTT.